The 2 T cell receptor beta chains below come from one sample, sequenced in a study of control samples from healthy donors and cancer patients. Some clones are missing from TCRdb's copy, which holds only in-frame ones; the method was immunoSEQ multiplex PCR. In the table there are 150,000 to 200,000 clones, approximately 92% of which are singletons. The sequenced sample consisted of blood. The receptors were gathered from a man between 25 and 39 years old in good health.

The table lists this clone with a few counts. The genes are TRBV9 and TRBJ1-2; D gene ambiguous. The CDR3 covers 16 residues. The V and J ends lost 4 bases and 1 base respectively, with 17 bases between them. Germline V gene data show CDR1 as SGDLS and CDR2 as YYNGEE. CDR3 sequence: CASSPQDGLLNYGYTF. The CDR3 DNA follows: TGTGCCAGCAGCCCCCAAGACGGACTCCTTAACTATGGCTACACCTTC.

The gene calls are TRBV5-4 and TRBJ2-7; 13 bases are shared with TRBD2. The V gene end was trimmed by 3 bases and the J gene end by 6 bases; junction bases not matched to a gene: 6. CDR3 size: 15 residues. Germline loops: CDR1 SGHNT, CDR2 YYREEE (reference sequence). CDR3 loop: CASSSRTSGRAEQYF. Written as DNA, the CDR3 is TGTGCCAGCAGCTCTCGGACTAGCGGGAGAGCCGAGCAGTACTTC.